The following is a T cell receptor beta chain sequence with its context. This sample is drawn from a study of blood T cell repertoires in COVID-19. The overall study: Sites in the United States, Italy and Spain provided acute and convalescent COVID-19 samples. PBMCs, B-cell-depleted T cells, or T cells were the source of the cDNA or gDNA that made up the material.

Recovered participants had two consecutive negative NP/OP PCR tests, healthcare professional clearance, or symptom resolution. The CDR3 sequence is 10 residues long. Germline V gene lookup returns CDR1 DFQATT and CDR2 SNEGSKA (reference sequence). Trimming removed 2 bases at V and 10 bases at J, with 6 bases between. Under the authors' procedure: From reference gene primer amplification, estimates of nucleated cell counts were derived. The table came from immunoSEQ multiplex PCR; TCRdb's copy has only in-frame clones and leaves some out. V, J and clone size reflect that table, while D and trimming were determined from the DNA. The sample holds about 160,000 clones, more than 70% seen once.

The TCR was taken from a man aged 35-49 years who had recovered from COVID-19. The sample was PBMCs or T cells enriched from blood (not recorded which). The chain recombines TRBV20-1 with TRBJ2-1; tentatively, D is TRBD1 (5 bases). The CDR3 protein is CSARKGEQFF. The CDR3 DNA follows: TGCAGTGCTAGAAAGGGGGAGCAGTTCTTC.